Listed below are T cell receptor beta chains from one sample, sequenced in a study of shared clonotypes between healthy human individuals. TCRdb's copy holds only in-frame clones and misses some; the assay was immunoSEQ multiplex PCR. The sample holds approximately 2.4 million clones; 90% to 97% are singletons and the top ten take approximately 0.13%. Sequenced input: naive CD4+ T cells sorted from blood. The receptor source for this set is a man between 18 and 35 years old in good health. CDR3s include the opening cysteine and the closing phenylalanine or tryptophan. Fields, in order: J gene, V gene, D gene, clone size, CDR3 protein, CDR3 DNA. D genes are given only for firm matches. Clone size, where shown, is once, few, many, or a class for clones that have expanded.

TRBJ1-1 | TRBV27 | . | . | CASRRTPRRAEAFF | TGTGCCAGCAGGAGGACCCCTCGTAGGGCTGAAGCTTTCTTT
TRBJ2-2 | TRBV6-5 | TRBD2 | . | CASSRTSGLTGELFF | TGTGCCAGCAGCCGGACTAGCGGGCTGACCGGGGAGCTGTTTTTT
TRBJ1-1 | TRBV28 | TRBD1 | . | CASSPQDRLGTEAFF | TGTGCCAGCAGCCCTCAGGACAGGTTGGGAACTGAAGCTTTCTTT
TRBJ2-3 | TRBV7-7 | TRBD1 | . | CASSADRGNTDTQYF | TGTGCTAGCAGCGCCGACAGGGGGAACACAGATACGCAGTATTTT
TRBJ1-6 | TRBV2 | TRBD1 | . | CASSPDDRGSPLHF | TGTGCCAGCAGCCCGGACGACAGGGGGTCACCCCTCCACTTT
TRBJ2-3 | TRBV5-4 | TRBD2 | . | CASSLTAGGTDTQYF | TGTGCCAGCAGCTTGACGGCGGGGGGCACAGATACGCAGTATTTT
TRBJ1-4 | TRBV5-1 | . | once | CASSPLGTTNEKLFF | TGCGCCAGCAGCCCACTGGGGACAACTAATGAAAAACTGTTTTTT
TRBJ1-3 | TRBV27 | TRBD1 | once | CASRQGDGNTIYF | TGTGCCAGTAGACAGGGGGACGGAAACACCATATATTTT
TRBJ2-7 | TRBV5-1 | . | . | CASSLAWGLRQYF | TGCGCCAGCAGCTTGGCCTGGGGTTTACGGCAGTACTTC
TRBJ2-5 | TRBV7-6 | . | . | CASSLGRNQETQYF | TGTGCCAGCAGCTTGGGACGGAACCAAGAGACCCAGTACTTC
TRBJ1-2 | TRBV4-1 | . | . | CASSQGRGDGYTF | TGCGCCAGCAGCCAAGGCAGGGGCGATGGCTACACCTTC
TRBJ1-5 | TRBV25-1 | TRBD1 | . | CASSTTGASQPQHF | TGTGCCAGCAGTACCACAGGGGCCTCTCAGCCCCAGCATTTT
TRBJ2-7 | TRBV2 | . | . | CASIIGGPFVEQYF | TGTGCCAGCATAATTGGCGGCCCGTTCGTCGAGCAGTACTTC
TRBJ2-7 | TRBV7-9 | TRBD2 | . | CASSLPSTSGRAYEQYF | TGTGCCAGCAGCCTCCCATCTACTAGCGGGAGGGCCTACGAGCAGTACTTC
TRBJ2-5 | TRBV5-1 | . | . | CASRGIGAQYF | TGCGCCAGCAGGGGAATAGGGGCCCAGTACTTC
TRBJ2-7 | TRBV10-3 | TRBD1 | . | CAIRGDRESYEQYF | TGTGCCATCAGGGGAGACAGGGAGAGCTACGAGCAGTACTTC
TRBJ2-7 | TRBV5-1 | TRBD2 | . | CASSPTSGRGEQYF | TGCGCCAGCAGCCCGACTAGCGGGAGGGGCGAGCAGTACTTC
TRBJ1-3 | TRBV5-1 | TRBD1 | . | CASSLGGTDLSGNTIYF | TGCGCCAGCAGCTTGGGGGGGACAGACCTCTCTGGAAACACCATATATTTT
TRBJ2-1 | TRBV6-1 | TRBD2 | . | CASSLAGLIEQFF | TGTGCCAGCAGCCTAGCGGGGCTTATTGAGCAGTTCTTC
TRBJ2-7 | TRBV28 | TRBD1 | . | CASSAAPGTGGEQYF | TGTGCCAGCAGTGCAGCGCCAGGGACAGGGGGCGAGCAGTACTTC
TRBJ2-5 | TRBV2 | TRBD2 | once | CASSPGLAGGQETQYF | TGTGCCAGCAGTCCAGGACTAGCGGGGGGGCAGGAGACCCAGTACTTC
TRBJ2-5 | TRBV5-1 | TRBD2 | . | CASSPGASGAQETQYF | TGCGCCAGCAGCCCGGGGGCTAGCGGGGCTCAAGAGACCCAGTACTTC
TRBJ1-1 | TRBV2 | . | . | CASTANTEAFF | TGTGCCAGCACGGCGAACACTGAAGCTTTCTTT
TRBJ2-7 | TRBV5-4 | TRBD2 | . | CASSLGLADSYEQYF | TGTGCCAGCAGCTTGGGCCTAGCGGATTCCTACGAGCAGTACTTC
TRBJ1-4 | TRBV27 | . | . | CASRSPTTNEKLFF | TGTGCCAGCAGGTCCCCGACAACTAATGAAAAACTGTTTTTT
TRBJ1-2 | TRBV7-9 | . | . | CASSLVQGYGYTF | TGTGCCAGCAGCTTAGTTCAGGGGTATGGCTACACCTTC